This T cell receptor (beta chain) was recorded in a study of cytomegalovirus exposure and HLA in healthy donors. Study findings and constraints: TCR beta chains numbering approximately 150 were designated cytomegalovirus-associated. Most TCR sequences were seen very rarely across donors, but some public TCRs occurred in many. In the roughly 130 validation repertoires, a later analysis found that first-cohort TCR clusters tended to co-occur.

On this clone itself: Antigen: not known.

TCRdb's table, derived via immunoSEQ multiplex PCR, lists solely in-frame clones and lacks some. The profile covers 100,000 or so clones, with about 90% appearing a single time and about 6% taken by the ten largest. Germline CDR1 reads SSHAT; CDR2 reads FNYEAQ (reference sequence). This CDR3 comprises 14 residues. Trimming took 5 bases from V and 7 from J; bases not matched to a gene: 7. The V call is TRBV7-7, the J call TRBJ2-4; 8 nucleotides align to TRBD1. Sequenced input: PBMCs. This receptor was identified in a man younger than 30 in good health and CMV-seropositive. CDR3 sequence: CASSPGQDSNIQYF. The DNA of the CDR3 is TGTGCCAGCAGCCCGGGACAGGACTCCAACATTCAGTACTTC.